One sample yielded the 5 T cell receptor beta chains listed below, sequenced in a study of shared clonotypes between healthy human individuals. TCRdb's copy holds only in-frame clones and misses some; the assay was immunoSEQ multiplex PCR. This repertoire shows around 990,000 clones, approximately 80% found once; its top ten account for 0.89%. The sample was memory CD4+ T cells from PBMCs. Documented subset: CD45RA-negative fraction. These receptors all come from a man aged 18 to 30 in good health. Some clones in this sample may be carry-over from other donors' samples.

In this sample, this clone turned up once. The chain carries TRBV5-1 and TRBJ2-7; 7 bases match TRBD1. This CDR3 spans 15 amino acids. CDR1 is SGHRS, CDR2 YFSETQ, per germline. The V segment lost 2 bases and the J segment 0 bases; nucleotides outside the gene matches: 5. DNA of the CDR3: TGCGCCAGCAGCTTCTTACAGGGGCCCTCCTACGAGCAGTACTTC. Protein: CASSFLQGPSYEQYF. The complete variable domain, with remaining parts taken from reference TRBV5-1 and TRBJ2-7, reads KAGVTQTPRYLIKTRGQQVTLSCSPISGHRSVSWYQQTPGQGLQFLFEYFSETQRNKGNFPGRFSGRQFSNSRSEMNVSTLELGDSALYLCASSFLQGPSYEQYFGPGTRLTVT.

The genes are TRBV27 and TRBJ1-1; D gene unclear. V was cut by 5 bases and J by 1 base, with 11 bases left in between. CDR3 length: 14 residues. Germline V gene sequence: CDR1 MNHEY, CDR2 SMNVEV (reference sequence). CDR3 in DNA: TGTGCCAGCAGTACCAGGAGGGCGAACACTGAAGCTTTCTTT. It encodes CASSTRRANTEAFF.

The chain employs TRBV5-1 and TRBJ2-3, with TRBD1 matching 10 bases. The trim removed 7 bases at V and 3 bases at J, leaving 5 bases unmatched. Germline CDR1 SGHRS, CDR2 YFSETQ. CDR3 length: 14 residues. The CDR3 protein is CASSTGGATDTQYF. The CDR3 DNA follows: TGCGCCAGCTCGACAGGGGGCGCAACAGATACGCAGTATTTT.

The chain employs TRBV7-9 and TRBJ1-1; 10 bases map to TRBD1. CDR1 and CDR2 (germline): SEHNR, FQNEAQ (reference sequence). V shed 5 bases and J 7 bases; nucleotides not matched to a gene: 4. This CDR3 spans 13 amino acids. CDR3 nucleotides: TGTGCCAGCAGCCCCGACAGGGGGCTTGAAGCTTTCTTT. This codes for CASSPDRGLEAFF.

V usage is TRBV7-8 and J usage is TRBJ1-1; the D gene is possibly TRBD1 (6 bases). Germline CDR1 reads SGHVS; CDR2 reads FQNEAQ. This CDR3 spans 14 amino acids. The V gene lost 2 bases and the J gene lost 5 bases, with 12 bases spanning the gap. The CDR3 nucleotides read TGTGCCAGCAGCTTAAGCGCAGGGGAGACTGAAGCTTTCTTT. Protein: CASSLSAGETEAFF.